These 2 T cell receptor beta chains were all obtained from the same sample, sequenced in a study of T cell changes during pregnancy in multiple sclerosis. Only in-frame clones appear in the TCRdb table, and some are missing; sequencing was by immunoSEQ multiplex PCR. Here the sample spans around 97,000 clones, approximately 90% being singletons. This specimen was peripheral blood, taken in the second trimester of pregnancy. All receptors come from a female donor in good health, enrolled as a control in a pregnancy study.

The chain uses TRBV19 and TRBJ1-5, with D possibly TRBD1 on 5 matching bases. This CDR3 contains 14 residues. V was clipped by 6 bases and J by 6 bases, with 15 bases between them. CDR1 and CDR2 (germline): LNHDA, SQIVND (reference sequence). This chain's CDR3 is CASRETGFRQPQHF. Written as DNA, the CDR3 is TGTGCCAGTAGGGAAACAGGCTTCCGTCAGCCCCAGCATTTT.

The chain has TRBV7-9 and TRBJ1-1; possible D gene TRBD1, 6 bases. Germline V lookup: CDR1 SEHNR, CDR2 FQNEAQ (reference sequence). The CDR3 spans 14 residues. The V gene lost 8 bases and the J gene lost 7 bases, with 20 bases spanning the gap. CDR3 residues: CASVLAGASGEAFF. The CDR3 nucleotides read TGTGCCAGCGTGCTCGCAGGGGCGTCGGGTGAAGCTTTCTTT.